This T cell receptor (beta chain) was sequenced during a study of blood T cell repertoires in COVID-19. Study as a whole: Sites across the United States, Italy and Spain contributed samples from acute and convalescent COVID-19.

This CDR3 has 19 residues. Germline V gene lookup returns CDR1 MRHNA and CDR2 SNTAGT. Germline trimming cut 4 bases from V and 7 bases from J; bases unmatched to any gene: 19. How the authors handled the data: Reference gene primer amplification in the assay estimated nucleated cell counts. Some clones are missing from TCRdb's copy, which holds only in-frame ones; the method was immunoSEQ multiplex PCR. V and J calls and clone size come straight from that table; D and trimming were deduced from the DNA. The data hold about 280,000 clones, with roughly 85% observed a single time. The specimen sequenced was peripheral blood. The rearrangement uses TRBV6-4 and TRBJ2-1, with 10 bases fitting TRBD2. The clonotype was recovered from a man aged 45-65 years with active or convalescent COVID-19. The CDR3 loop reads CASSVDLEVAGGRKNEQFF. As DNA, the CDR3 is TGTGCCAGCAGTGTGGACCTTGAGGTAGCGGGAGGAAGAAAGAATGAGCAGTTCTTC.